The 29 T cell receptor beta chains reported below all come from one sample, sequenced in a study of blood T cell repertoires in COVID-19. TCRdb keeps only in-frame clones here, not all; method: immunoSEQ multiplex PCR. The sample records 300,000 or so clones, approximately 92% being singletons. Sample: PBMCs or T cells enriched from blood (not recorded which). The receptors derive from a woman aged 30 to 39 who had recovered from COVID-19.

This rearrangement joins TRBV6-2 or TRBV6-3 to TRBJ2-5; TRBD1 might be the D (5 bases). Germline CDR1 is MNHEY and CDR2 is SVGEGT. CDR3 length: 11 amino acids. The germline V and J ends were trimmed by 5 bases and 7 bases, with 8 bases remaining between them. CDR3 DNA sequence: TGTGCCAGCAGTGCACAGGTGACCCAGTACTTC. Translation: CASSAQVTQYF.

V gene TRBV24-1 combines with J gene TRBJ1-5, with D tentatively TRBD1 (6 bases). The CDR3 has 13 amino acids. CDR1 is KGHDR, CDR2 SFDVKD, per germline. V was pared by 5 bases and J by 7 bases, with 11 bases between. The CDR3 nucleotides are TGTGCCACCAGTGGCGGGGGCGGACAGCCCCAGCATTTT. It yields the protein CATSGGGGQPQHF.

The chain is built from TRBV10-1 and TRBJ2-7; D possibly corresponds to TRBD1 (6 bases). Trimming removed 11 bases from V and 6 bases from J, with 23 bases in between. Germline V lookup: CDR1 WNHNN, CDR2 SYGVQD (reference sequence). The CDR3 totals 14 residues. The CDR3 DNA is TGCGCCCCCCAAGGACAGTCCGAAAGGTCCGAGCAGTACTTC. Protein product: CAPQGQSERSEQYF.

V and J are TRBV27 and TRBJ2-1; 10 bases agree with TRBD1. The CDR3 sequence is 15 residues long. The J segment lost 7 bases and the V segment lost 6 bases, leaving 9 bases of the junction unmatched. Per germline, CDR1 MNHEY and CDR2 SMNVEV (reference sequence). The CDR3 loop reads CASRIPGQGRNEQFF. The CDR3 nucleotides read TGTGCCAGCAGGATTCCGGGACAGGGGAGGAATGAGCAGTTCTTC.

The chain joins TRBV5-1 to TRBJ1-1; perhaps TRBD1 as D (6 bases). V was pared by 1 base and J by 5 bases, with 15 bases between. CDR3 length equals 15 residues. Germline values: CDR1 SGHRS, CDR2 YFSETQ. Here the CDR3 reads CASSLLDLGQTEAFF. CDR3 nucleotides: TGCGCCAGCAGCTTGTTGGACTTAGGACAGACTGAAGCTTTCTTT.

V usage is TRBV27 and J usage is TRBJ1-5; 7 bases match TRBD1. The CDR3 has 15 amino acids. Germline CDR1 and CDR2: MNHEY and SMNVEV (reference sequence). The V and J ends lost 5 bases and 0 bases, in that order; junction bases with no gene match: 4. CDR3 nucleotide sequence: TGTGCCAGCAGTAGGACAGGTTATAGCAATCAGCCCCAGCATTTT. Residues: CASSRTGYSNQPQHF.

The rearrangement joins TRBV9 to TRBJ1-2, with TRBD1 as a possible D gene (6 bases). Germline values: CDR1 SGDLS, CDR2 YYNGEE. V dropped 0 bases and J dropped 7 bases, with 16 bases sitting between them. The CDR3 has 15 amino acids. The CDR3 DNA is TGTGCCAGCAGCGTAGGGGGGCAGGGCTATGCTGGCTACACCTTC. It translates to CASSVGGQGYAGYTF.

With respect to this clone: One end of the junction does not line up with germline, which may come from a read error. The V and J genes are TRBV7-9 and TRBJ2-3, with 8 bases matching TRBD2. The CDR3 is 16 residues long. Germline CDR1 and CDR2: SEHNR and FQNEAQ (reference sequence). The CDR3 protein is CASSLGPSGSRDTQYF. In DNA form, the CDR3 reads TGTGCCAGCAGCTTAGGCCCCAGCGGGAGCAGAGATACGCAGTATTTT.

This clone was recorded only once. This chain connects TRBV4-1 to TRBJ2-7; no firm D call. The germline CDR1 and CDR2 sequences are MGHRA and YSYEKL. Trimming pared 2 bases from V and 5 bases from J, leaving 7 bases between. This CDR3 is built from 12 residues. DNA for the CDR3: TGCGCCAGCAGCCAATATCTCGACGAGCAGTACTTC. It codes for CASSQYLDEQYF.

CDR3 nucleotide sequence: TGTGCCAGCAAGTCTAGCGGGAGTGTGAACACCGGGGAGCTGTTTTTT. Residues: CASKSSGSVNTGELFF. The chain uses TRBV27 and TRBJ2-2, with TRBD2 identical over 10 bases. The V and J ends lost 7 bases and 1 base, in that order; junction bases with no gene match: 6. Germline CDR1 and CDR2: MNHEY and SMNVEV (reference sequence). The CDR3 has 16 residues.

The chain is built from TRBV12-3 or TRBV12-4 and TRBJ2-1; tentative D call: TRBD2 (6 bases). CDR3 length: 13 amino acids. V was pared by 3 bases and J by 8 bases, with 11 bases between. CDR3 amino acids: CASSFGGPDEQFF. The CDR3 DNA is TGTGCCAGCAGTTTTGGAGGGCCGGATGAGCAGTTCTTC.

The chain is built from TRBV5-6 and TRBJ2-3; D remains ambiguous. Germline loops: CDR1 SGHDT, CDR2 YYEEEE. The CDR3 covers 12 residues. Trimming removed 3 bases from V and 4 bases from J, with 6 bases in between. The CDR3 loop reads CASSSRPDTQYF. CDR3 in DNA: TGTGCCAGCAGCTCTAGACCAGATACGCAGTATTTT.

Details on this clone: Other nucleotide sequences in the sample specify the same CDR3. This chain links TRBV28 with TRBJ2-5; D remains unclear. Trimming took 3 bases from V and 2 from J, leaving 7 bases between them. The CDR3 runs 13 residues. CDR1 and CDR2 (germline): MDHEN, SYDVKM. DNA of the CDR3: TGTGCCAGCAGTTTTGGCAGACAAGAGACCCAGTACTTC. It translates to CASSFGRQETQYF.

As DNA, the CDR3 is TGTGCCAGCAGTTACACCGGGACATTGAATTCACCCCTCCACTTT. Its protein product is CASSYTGTLNSPLHF. The chain employs TRBV6-5 and TRBJ1-6; D might be TRBD1 (6 bases). V lost 2 bases to trimming and J lost 7 bases, with 12 bases between them. The germline gives CDR1 MNHEY, CDR2 SVGAGI. The CDR3 has 15 residues.

The chain recombines TRBV6-5 with TRBJ2-7; possible D gene TRBD2, 6 bases. V was trimmed by 7 bases and J by 2 bases, leaving 15 bases between them. The germline CDR1 and CDR2 sequences are MNHEY and SVGAGI. The length of the CDR3 is 14 residues. CDR3 amino acids: CASNAAGRTYEQYF. The CDR3 region has the DNA TGTGCCAGCAACGCGGCGGGAAGGACCTACGAGCAGTACTTC.

J is TRBJ1-6 and V is TRBV7-9; 9 nucleotides agree with TRBD1. Germline CDR1 reads SEHNR; CDR2 reads FQNEAQ (reference sequence). CDR3 length: 15 residues. The J segment lost 7 bases and the V segment lost 5 bases, leaving 6 bases of the junction unmatched. CDR3 sequence: CASSPEGQGNSPLHF. CDR3 nucleotide sequence: TGTGCCAGCAGCCCCGAGGGACAGGGAAATTCACCCCTCCACTTT.

This clone has more than one count but fewer than ten. The chain recombines TRBV28 with TRBJ1-2, with TRBD1 matching 10 bases. This CDR3 has 14 residues. Germline assignment: CDR1 MDHEN and CDR2 SYDVKM. Trimming at V came to 6 bases and at J to 8 bases, leaving 9 bases not matched to a gene. The CDR3 sequence: CASSPDRGEGGYTF. CDR3 bases: TGTGCCAGCAGCCCGGACAGGGGGGAGGGAGGCTACACCTTC.

This CDR3 is CASSYDNRSGNTIYF. CDR3 DNA sequence: TGTGCCAGCAGTTACGACAACCGCTCTGGAAACACCATATATTTT. V is TRBV6-2 or TRBV6-3 and J is TRBJ1-3, with D unclear. Trimming took 2 bases from V and 0 from J, leaving 8 bases between them. This CDR3 spans 15 amino acids. The germline V gene encodes CDR1 MNHEY and CDR2 SVGEGT.

The chain uses TRBV13 and TRBJ1-2; possibly TRBD1 for D (6 bases). CDR3 length: 16 residues. V was cut by 3 bases and J by 1 base, with 15 bases left in between. Germline loops: CDR1 PRHDT, CDR2 FYEKMQ (reference sequence). CDR3: CASSFTGPRGNYGYTF. The CDR3 coding sequence is TGTGCCAGCAGCTTCACAGGGCCGAGGGGTAACTATGGCTACACCTTC.

The genes are TRBV12-3 or TRBV12-4 and TRBJ1-1, with 9 bases that match TRBD1. The J segment lost 8 bases and the V segment lost 1 base, leaving 2 bases of the junction unmatched. This CDR3 is built from 13 residues. The CDR3 DNA follows: TGTGCCAGCAGTTTAGAGACAGGGGGGGAAGCTTTCTTT. Protein product: CASSLETGGEAFF.

The chain is built from TRBV30 and TRBJ2-5; TRBD2 matches 7 bases. This CDR3 has 14 amino acids. The germline V gene has CDR1 GTSNPN and CDR2 SVGIG (reference sequence). The trim removed 8 bases at V and 1 base at J, leaving 10 bases unmatched. The CDR3 is CALTGRLAQETQYF. CDR3 sequence (DNA): TGTGCCCTCACCGGCCGACTAGCCCAAGAGACCCAGTACTTC. The full variable domain, rest sourced from reference TRBV30 and TRBJ2-5, is SQTIHQWPATLVQPVGSPLSLECTVEGTSNPNLYWYRQAAGRGLQLLFYSVGIGQISSEVPQNLSASRPQDRQFILSSKKLLLSDSGFYLCALTGRLAQETQYFGPGTRLLVL.

The chain couples TRBV28 to TRBJ1-5; the match to TRBD1 covers 8 bases. The CDR3 loop spans 17 amino acids. The germline V gene encodes CDR1 MDHEN and CDR2 SYDVKM. The J segment lost 7 bases and the V segment lost 4 bases, leaving 15 bases of the junction unmatched. The CDR3 is CASSSRFVNRGNQPQHF. The CDR3 DNA follows: TGTGCCAGCAGTTCTCGGTTCGTTAACAGGGGGAACCAGCCCCAGCATTTT.

This chain joins TRBV28 and TRBJ2-7; 12 bases map to TRBD1. Trimming removed 5 bases from V and 4 bases from J; junction bases left unmatched: 3. This CDR3 comprises 14 residues. Germline-derived CDR1 and CDR2 are MDHEN and SYDVKM. In DNA form, the CDR3 reads TGTGCCAGCAGTCCGGGACAGGGGGCTTACGAGCAGTACTTC. It specifies CASSPGQGAYEQYF.

The V gene is TRBV3-1 (or the pseudogene TRBV3-2), the J gene TRBJ2-1; D ambiguous. This CDR3 comprises 13 residues. With 0 bases removed from V and 10 bases from J, the gap between germline ends came to 10 bases. Germline values: CDR1 LGHDT, CDR2 YNNKEL (reference sequence). The CDR3 reads CASSQENFPEQFF. CDR3 sequence (DNA): TGTGCCAGCAGCCAAGAGAACTTCCCCGAGCAGTTCTTC.

This chain connects TRBV4-3 to TRBJ2-7; 8 bases match TRBD1. Germline V gene data show CDR1 as LGHNA and CDR2 as YSLEER. The length of the CDR3 is 15 residues. Unmatched junction bases numbered 5, after V lost 0 bases and J lost 4 bases. CDR3 sequence reads: CASSQDQQGAYEQYF. CDR3 coding DNA: TGCGCCAGCAGCCAAGATCAGCAGGGGGCATACGAGCAGTACTTC.

This clone was detected ten times or more. The V and J genes are TRBV7-2 and TRBJ2-5; 11 nucleotides match TRBD2. Looked up from germline, CDR1 is SGHTA and CDR2 is FQGNSA. V lost 5 bases to trimming and J lost 2 bases; unmatched junction nucleotides: 7. The CDR3 totals 16 residues. The CDR3 nucleotides are TGTGCCAGCAGCAGTTGGACTAGCGGGTCACAAGAGACCCAGTACTTC. Its translation is CASSSWTSGSQETQYF.

This CDR3 is CATLDRVWDYGYTF. The CDR3 region has the DNA TGTGCCACCTTGGACAGGGTCTGGGACTATGGCTACACCTTC. The genes are TRBV10-3 and TRBJ1-2, with 8 bases matching TRBD1. The germline V gene encodes CDR1 ENHRY and CDR2 SYGVKD. V lost 10 bases, J lost 3 bases, and 10 bases stayed unmatched. The CDR3 sequence is 14 residues long.

This clone appeared once. The chain recombines TRBV5-5 with TRBJ2-5; the match to TRBD1 covers 7 bases. Germline-derived CDR1 and CDR2 are SGHKS and YYEKEE (reference sequence). This CDR3 is built from 17 residues. J lost 2 bases, V lost 4 bases, and 14 bases had no gene match. As DNA, the CDR3 is TGTGCCAGCAGCCTACGGGACAGAGCTTTCCTACAAGAGACCCAGTACTTC. Translating it yields CASSLRDRAFLQETQYF. Drawing the rest from reference TRBV5-5 and TRBJ2-5, the complete variable domain is DAGVTQSPTHLIKTRGQQVTLRCSPISGHKSVSWYQQVLGQGPQFIFQYYEKEERGRGNFPDRFSARQFPNYSSELNVNALLLGDSALYLCASSLRDRAFLQETQYFGPGTRLLVL.

The rearrangement uses TRBV5-5 and TRBJ2-1; 7 bases agree with TRBD1. The V and J ends lost 0 bases and 6 bases, in that order; junction bases with no gene match: 9. The CDR3 is 16 amino acids. The V gene's germline CDR1 is SGHKS and CDR2 YYEKEE (reference sequence). This chain's CDR3 is CASSLESWNRGNEQFF. The DNA for the CDR3 is TGTGCCAGCAGCTTGGAATCGTGGAACAGGGGCAATGAGCAGTTCTTC.